Below, 5 T cell receptor beta chains from the same sample are listed, as sequenced in a study of post-analysis software for immune sequencing data. Study-wide findings and caveats: TRBV5-6, TRBV5-1 and TRBV20-1 belonged to a set of roughly five TRBV segments that were more frequent in patients than controls.

Antigens of these TCRs are unknown. Unique-molecular-identifier-tagged TCR beta cDNA libraries were used. TCRdb re-called the PCR reads with MiXCR, one entry per CDR3 protein. The sample has around 700,000 distinct CDR3 sequences; 55% to 70% are singletons. Sequenced material: blood. These receptors came from a girl aged 2 to 9 with multiple sclerosis.

This clonotype was seen just once. The chain is built from TRBV29-1 and TRBJ2-7; 12 bases are a match to TRBD2. J lost 7 bases, V lost 7 bases, and 14 bases had no gene match. This CDR3 is built from 15 residues. The germline V gene encodes CDR1 SQVTM and CDR2 ANQGSEA. The DNA of the CDR3 is TGCAGCGCCGGGTCTAGCGGGAGGGTAGGTGGGGAGCAGTACTTC. It codes for CSAGSSGRVGGEQYF.

The rearrangement joins TRBV7-9 to TRBJ2-5; tentatively, D is TRBD1 (6 bases). The CDR3 consists of 13 residues. Trimming removed 5 bases from V and 4 bases from J, with 11 bases in between. The germline V gene has CDR1 SEHNR and CDR2 FQNEAQ (reference sequence). CDR3 sequence reads: CASSVTGRETQYF. DNA for the CDR3: TGTGCCAGCAGCGTCACAGGGAGAGAGACCCAGTACTTC.

V usage is TRBV6-5 and J usage is TRBJ1-1; the D gene is possibly TRBD1 (5 bases). CDR3 length equals 15 residues. V shed 0 bases and J shed 8 bases, with 16 bases lying between them. The germline V gene encodes CDR1 MNHEY and CDR2 SVGAGI. CDR3 sequence reads: CASSYSTNIGAEAFF. In DNA form, the CDR3 reads TGTGCCAGCAGTTACTCGACGAATATAGGGGCCGAAGCTTTCTTT.

This chain joins TRBV29-1 and TRBJ1-4; tentative D call: TRBD1 (5 bases). The CDR3 sequence is 14 residues long. Germline CDR1 is SQVTM and CDR2 is ANQGSEA. Trimming pared 0 bases from V and 10 bases from J, leaving 15 bases between. The CDR3 region is CSVEDEGRSGKLFF. CDR3 nucleotide sequence: TGCAGCGTTGAAGATGAGGGACGTTCCGGAAAACTGTTTTTT.

This clonotype has more than one count but fewer than ten. The chain is built from TRBV5-1 and TRBJ1-4; D may be TRBD1 (5 bases). Trimming shortened V by 1 base and J by 2 bases, and 15 bases separated the two germline ends. Germline loops: CDR1 SGHRS, CDR2 YFSETQ. CDR3 length equals 17 residues. The chain's CDR3 is CASSLFGGRSTNEKLFF. CDR3 coding DNA: TGCGCCAGCAGCTTGTTTGGGGGGAGGTCTACTAATGAAAAACTGTTTTTT.